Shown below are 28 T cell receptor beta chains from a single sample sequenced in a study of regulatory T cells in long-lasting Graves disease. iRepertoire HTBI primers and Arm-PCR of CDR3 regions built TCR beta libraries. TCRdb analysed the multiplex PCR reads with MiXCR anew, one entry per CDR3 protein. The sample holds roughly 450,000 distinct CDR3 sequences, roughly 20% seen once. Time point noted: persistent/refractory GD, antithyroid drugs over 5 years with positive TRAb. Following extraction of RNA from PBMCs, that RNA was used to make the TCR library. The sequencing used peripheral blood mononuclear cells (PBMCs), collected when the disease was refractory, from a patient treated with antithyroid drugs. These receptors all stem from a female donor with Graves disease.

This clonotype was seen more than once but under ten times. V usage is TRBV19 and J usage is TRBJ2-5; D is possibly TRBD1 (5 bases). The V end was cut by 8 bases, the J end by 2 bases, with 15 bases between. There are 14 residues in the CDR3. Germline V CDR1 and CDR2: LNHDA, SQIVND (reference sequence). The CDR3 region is CASGPGQGQETQYF. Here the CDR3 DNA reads TGTGCCAGTGGGCCCGGGCAGGGACAAGAGACCCAGTACTTC.

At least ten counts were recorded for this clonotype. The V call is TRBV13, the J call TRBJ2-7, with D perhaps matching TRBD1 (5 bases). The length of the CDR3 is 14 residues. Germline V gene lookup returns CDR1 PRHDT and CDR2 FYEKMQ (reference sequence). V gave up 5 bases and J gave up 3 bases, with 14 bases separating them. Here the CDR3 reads CASSPKDIFYEQYF. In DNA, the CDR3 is TGTGCCAGCAGCCCAAAGGACATATTCTACGAGCAGTACTTC.

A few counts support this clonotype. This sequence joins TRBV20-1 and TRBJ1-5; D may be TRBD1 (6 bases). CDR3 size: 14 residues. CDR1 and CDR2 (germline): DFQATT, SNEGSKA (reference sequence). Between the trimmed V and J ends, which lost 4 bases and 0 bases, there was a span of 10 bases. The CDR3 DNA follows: TGCAGTGCTATCAGGGGAAATAGCAATCAGCCCCAGCATTTT. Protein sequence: CSAIRGNSNQPQHF.

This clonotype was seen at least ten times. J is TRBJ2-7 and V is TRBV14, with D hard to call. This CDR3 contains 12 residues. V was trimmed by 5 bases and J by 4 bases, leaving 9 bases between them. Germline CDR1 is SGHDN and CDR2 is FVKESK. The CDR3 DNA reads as TGTGCCAGCAGCAGGAAGGAATACGAGCAGTACTTC. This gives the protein CASSRKEYEQYF.

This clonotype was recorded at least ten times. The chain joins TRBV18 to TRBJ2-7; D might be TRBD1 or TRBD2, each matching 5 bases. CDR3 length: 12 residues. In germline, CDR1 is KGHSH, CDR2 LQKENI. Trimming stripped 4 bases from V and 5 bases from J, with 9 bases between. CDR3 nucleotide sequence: TGTGCCAGCTCACGAGGGGTGGACGAGCAGTACTTC. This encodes CASSRGVDEQYF.

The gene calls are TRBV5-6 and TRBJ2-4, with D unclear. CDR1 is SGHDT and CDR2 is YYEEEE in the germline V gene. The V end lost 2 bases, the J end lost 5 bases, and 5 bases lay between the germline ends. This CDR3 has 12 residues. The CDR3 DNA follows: TGTGCCAGCAGCTTAATCGAAAACATTCAGTACTTC. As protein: CASSLIENIQYF. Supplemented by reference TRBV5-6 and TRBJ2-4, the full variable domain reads DAGVTQSPTHLIKTRGQQVTLRCSPKSGHDTVSWYQQALGQGPQFIFQYYEEEERQRGNFPDRFSGHQFPNYSSELNVNALLLGDSALYLCASSLIENIQYFGAGTRLSVL.

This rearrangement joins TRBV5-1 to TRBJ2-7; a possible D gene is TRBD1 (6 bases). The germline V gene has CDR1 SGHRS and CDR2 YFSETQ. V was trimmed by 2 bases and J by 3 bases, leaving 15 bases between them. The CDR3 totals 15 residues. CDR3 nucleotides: TGCGCCAGCAGCTTTTCAAGACAGGACGACTACGAGCAGTACTTC. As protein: CASSFSRQDDYEQYF.

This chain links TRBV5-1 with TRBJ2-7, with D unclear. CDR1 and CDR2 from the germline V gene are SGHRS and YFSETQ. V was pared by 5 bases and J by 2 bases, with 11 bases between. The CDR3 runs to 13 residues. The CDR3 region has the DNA TGCGCCAGCAGAACAACAGACCCCTACGAGCAGTACTTC. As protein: CASRTTDPYEQYF.

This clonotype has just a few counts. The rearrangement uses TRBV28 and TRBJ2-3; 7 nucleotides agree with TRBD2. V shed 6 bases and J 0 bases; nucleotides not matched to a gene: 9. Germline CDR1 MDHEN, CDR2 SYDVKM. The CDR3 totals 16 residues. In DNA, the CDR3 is TGTGCCAGCAGGGCAGGGAGGGGTACTAGCACAGATACGCAGTATTTT. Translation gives CASRAGRGTSTDTQYF.

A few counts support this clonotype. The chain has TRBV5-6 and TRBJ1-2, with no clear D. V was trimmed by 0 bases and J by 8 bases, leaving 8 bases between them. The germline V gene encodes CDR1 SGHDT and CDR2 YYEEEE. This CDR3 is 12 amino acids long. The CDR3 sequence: CASSLDLKGYTF. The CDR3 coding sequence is TGTGCCAGCAGCTTGGACCTAAAGGGCTACACCTTC.

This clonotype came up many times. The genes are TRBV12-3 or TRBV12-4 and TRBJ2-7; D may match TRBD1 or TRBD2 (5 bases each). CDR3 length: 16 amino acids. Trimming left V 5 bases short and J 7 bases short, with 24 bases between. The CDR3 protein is CASSQEFRGPGWEQYF. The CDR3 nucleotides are TGTGCCAGCAGTCAAGAGTTTAGAGGGCCAGGGTGGGAGCAGTACTTC.

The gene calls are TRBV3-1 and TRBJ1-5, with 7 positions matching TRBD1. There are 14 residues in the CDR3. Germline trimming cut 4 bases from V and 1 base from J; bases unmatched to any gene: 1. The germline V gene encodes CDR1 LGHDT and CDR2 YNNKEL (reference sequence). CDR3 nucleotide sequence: TGTGCCAGCAGCCCCAGGGGGAGCAATCAGCCCCAGCATTTT. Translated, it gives CASSPRGSNQPQHF. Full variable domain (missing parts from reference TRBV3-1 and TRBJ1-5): DTAVSQTPKYLVTQMGNDKSIKCEQNLGHDTMYWYKQDSKKFLKIMFSYNNKELIINETVPNRFSPKSPDKAHLNLHINSLELGDSAVYFCASSPRGSNQPQHFGDGTRLSIL.

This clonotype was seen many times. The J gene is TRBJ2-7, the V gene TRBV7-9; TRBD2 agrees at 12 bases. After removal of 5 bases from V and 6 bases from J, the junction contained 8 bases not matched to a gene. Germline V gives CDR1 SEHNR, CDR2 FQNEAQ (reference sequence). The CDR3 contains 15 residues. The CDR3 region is CASSPTTSGSFEQYF. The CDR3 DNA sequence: TGTGCCAGCAGCCCCACGACTAGCGGGAGTTTCGAGCAGTACTTC.

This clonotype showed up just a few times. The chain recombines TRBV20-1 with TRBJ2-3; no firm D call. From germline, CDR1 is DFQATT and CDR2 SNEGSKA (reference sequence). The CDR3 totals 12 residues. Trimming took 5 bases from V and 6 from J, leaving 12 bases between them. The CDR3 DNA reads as TGCAGTGCTTTGACCCGGGCGGATACGCAGTATTTT. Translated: CSALTRADTQYF.

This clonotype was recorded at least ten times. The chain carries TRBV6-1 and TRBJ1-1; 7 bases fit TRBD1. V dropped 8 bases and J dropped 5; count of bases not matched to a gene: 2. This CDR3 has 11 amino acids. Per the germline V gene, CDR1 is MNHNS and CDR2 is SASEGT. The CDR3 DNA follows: TGTGCCAGCTCGACAGGGACTGAAGCTTTCTTT. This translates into CASSTGTEAFF.

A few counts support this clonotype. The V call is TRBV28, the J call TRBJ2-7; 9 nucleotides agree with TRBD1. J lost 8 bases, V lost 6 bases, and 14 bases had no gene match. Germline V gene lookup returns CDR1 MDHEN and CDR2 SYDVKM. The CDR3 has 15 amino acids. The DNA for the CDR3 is TGTGCCAGCAGCGTGACCGGGACAGGGCCGATAAAGCAGTACTTC. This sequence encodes CASSVTGTGPIKQYF.

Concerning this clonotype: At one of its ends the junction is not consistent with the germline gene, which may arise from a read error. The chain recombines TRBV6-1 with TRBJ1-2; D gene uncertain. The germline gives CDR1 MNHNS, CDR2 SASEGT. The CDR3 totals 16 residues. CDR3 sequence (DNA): TGTGTCAGCCGCCCGACCGCCTCCACGTTATCGGGTGGCTACACCTTC. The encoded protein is CVSRPTASTLSGGYTF.

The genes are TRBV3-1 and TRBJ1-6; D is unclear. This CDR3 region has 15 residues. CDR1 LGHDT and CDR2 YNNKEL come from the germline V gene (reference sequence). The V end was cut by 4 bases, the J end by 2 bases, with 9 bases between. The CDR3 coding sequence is TGTGCCAGCAGCCCGGTTAGGGCCTATAATTCACCCCTCCACTTT. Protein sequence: CASSPVRAYNSPLHF.

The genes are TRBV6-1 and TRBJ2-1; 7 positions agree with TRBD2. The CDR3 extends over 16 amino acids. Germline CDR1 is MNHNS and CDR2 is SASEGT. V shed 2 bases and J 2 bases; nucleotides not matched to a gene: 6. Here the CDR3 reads CASSESGTIPYNEQFF. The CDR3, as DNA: TGTGCCAGCAGTGAATCGGGGACTATCCCCTACAATGAGCAGTTCTTC.

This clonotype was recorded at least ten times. CDR3 nucleotide sequence: TGTGCCATTCTCCCCCTGGGGGGGACCGGGTACGAGCAGTACTTC. It encodes CAILPLGGTGYEQYF. The J gene is TRBJ2-7, the V gene TRBV2; 7 nucleotides line up with TRBD2. The CDR3 is 15 amino acids. V gave up 10 bases and J gave up 4 bases; unmatched junction bases: 16. Germline V gene sequence: CDR1 SNHLY, CDR2 FYNNEI. The complete variable domain, with remaining parts taken from reference TRBV2 and TRBJ2-7, reads EPEVTQTPSHQVTQMGQEVILRCVPISNHLYFYWYRQILGQKVEFLVSFYNNEISEKSEIFDDQFSVERPDGSNFTLKIRSTKLEDSAMYFCAILPLGGTGYEQYFGPGTRLTVT.

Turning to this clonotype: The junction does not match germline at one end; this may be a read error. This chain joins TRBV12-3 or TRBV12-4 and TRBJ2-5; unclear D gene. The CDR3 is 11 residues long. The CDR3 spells CASSLYYEQHF. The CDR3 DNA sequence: TGTGCCAGCAGCCTTTACTACGAGCAGCACTTC.

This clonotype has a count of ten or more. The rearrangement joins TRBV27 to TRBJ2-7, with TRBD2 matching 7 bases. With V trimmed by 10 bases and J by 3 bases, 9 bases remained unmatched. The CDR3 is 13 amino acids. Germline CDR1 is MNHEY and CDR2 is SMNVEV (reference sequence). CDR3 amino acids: CATSPGGNYEQYF. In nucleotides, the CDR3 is TGTGCCACGTCACCCGGGGGGAACTACGAGCAGTACTTC.

This chain's CDR3 is CASSQVGTGRRSGYTF. CDR3 DNA sequence: TGCGCCAGCAGCCAGGTAGGGACAGGGCGTCGGAGTGGCTACACCTTC. This sequence joins TRBV4-1 and TRBJ1-2, with 9 bases that match TRBD1. V lost 3 bases to trimming and J lost 7 bases; unmatched junction nucleotides: 12. Germline V gives CDR1 MGHRA, CDR2 YSYEKL. This CDR3 comprises 16 residues.

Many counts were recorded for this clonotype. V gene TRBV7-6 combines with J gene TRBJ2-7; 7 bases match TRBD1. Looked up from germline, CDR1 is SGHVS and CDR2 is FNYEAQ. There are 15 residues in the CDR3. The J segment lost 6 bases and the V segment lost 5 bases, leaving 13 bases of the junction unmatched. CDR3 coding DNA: TGTGCCAGCAGCCTCGGGACAGTGATAAATGGCGAGCAGTACTTC. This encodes CASSLGTVINGEQYF.

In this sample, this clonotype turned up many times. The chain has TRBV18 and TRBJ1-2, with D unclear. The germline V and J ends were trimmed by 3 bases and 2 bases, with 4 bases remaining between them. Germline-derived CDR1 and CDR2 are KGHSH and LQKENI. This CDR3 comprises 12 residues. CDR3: CASSPMNYGYTF. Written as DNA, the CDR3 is TGTGCCAGCTCACCCATGAACTATGGCTACACCTTC.

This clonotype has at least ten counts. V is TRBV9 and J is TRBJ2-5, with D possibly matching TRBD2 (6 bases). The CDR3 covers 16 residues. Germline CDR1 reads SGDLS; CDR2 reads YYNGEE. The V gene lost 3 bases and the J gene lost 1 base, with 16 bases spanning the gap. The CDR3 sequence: CASSAGLAGSQETQYF. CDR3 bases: TGTGCCAGCAGCGCCGGACTCGCGGGGTCCCAAGAGACCCAGTACTTC.

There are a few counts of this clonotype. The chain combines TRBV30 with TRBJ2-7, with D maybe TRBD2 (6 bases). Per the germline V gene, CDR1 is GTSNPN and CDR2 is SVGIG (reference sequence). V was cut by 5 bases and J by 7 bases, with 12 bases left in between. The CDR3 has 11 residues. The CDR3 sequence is CAWGGLREQYF. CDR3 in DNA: TGTGCCTGGGGGGGACTGAGAGAGCAGTACTTC.

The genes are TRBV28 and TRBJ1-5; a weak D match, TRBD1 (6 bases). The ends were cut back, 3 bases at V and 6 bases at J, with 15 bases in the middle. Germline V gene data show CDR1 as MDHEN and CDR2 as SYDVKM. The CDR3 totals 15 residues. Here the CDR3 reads CASSFPRGWIQPQHF. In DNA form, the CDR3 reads TGTGCCAGCAGTTTCCCGAGGGGGTGGATTCAGCCCCAGCATTTT.